This T cell receptor beta chain was captured in a study of T cells after yellow fever vaccination. This clonotype has at least ten counts. The antigen remains undetermined. Synthesis of TCR cDNA relied on 5'RACE template switching, which attached a universal primer site and UMIs. In TCRdb, the 5' RACE reads were re-called with MiXCR into one record per CDR3 protein. The top ten clones hold about a sixth of a sample with some 400,000 distinct CDR3 sequences, under 20% of them seen once. V shed 2 bases, J shed 8 bases, and the junction held 11 bases outside the gene matches. The CDR3 is made up of 15 amino acids. Per germline, CDR1 DFQATT and CDR2 SNEGSKA (reference sequence). Study-wide results and caveats: The secondary T-cell response peaked on day 5, not day 15, but was weaker.

The clonotype comes from a man aged 18 to 30 who received the YFV17D yellow fever vaccine. The sample in question was PBMCs, obtained before the yellow fever booster vaccination. V usage is TRBV20-1 and J usage is TRBJ2-1, with TRBD2 matching 8 bases. The CDR3 region has the DNA TGCAGTGCTAGAATTATGGGCGGGAGGATCGATGAGCAGTTCTTC. As protein: CSARIMGGRIDEQFF.